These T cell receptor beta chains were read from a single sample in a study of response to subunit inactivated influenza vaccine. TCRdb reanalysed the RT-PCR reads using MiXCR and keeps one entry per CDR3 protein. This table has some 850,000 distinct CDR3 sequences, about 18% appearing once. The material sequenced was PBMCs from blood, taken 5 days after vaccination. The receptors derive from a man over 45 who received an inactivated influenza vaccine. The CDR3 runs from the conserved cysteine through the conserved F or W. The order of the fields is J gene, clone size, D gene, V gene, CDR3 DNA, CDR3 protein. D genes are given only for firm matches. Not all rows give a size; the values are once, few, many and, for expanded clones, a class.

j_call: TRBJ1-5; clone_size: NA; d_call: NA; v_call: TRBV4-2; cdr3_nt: TGTGCCAGCAGCCAAGATCCCCAGGGAGGTAATCAGCCCCAGCATTTT; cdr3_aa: CASSQDPQGGNQPQHF
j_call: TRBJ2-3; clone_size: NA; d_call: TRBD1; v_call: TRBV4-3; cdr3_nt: TGCGCCAGCAGTAATGGACAGGGCTTCACAGATACGCAGTATTTT; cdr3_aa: CASSNGQGFTDTQYF
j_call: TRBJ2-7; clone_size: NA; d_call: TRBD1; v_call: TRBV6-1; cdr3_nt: TGTGCCAGCAGCGAACAGGGGGGAGGCTACGAGCAGTACTTC; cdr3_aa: CASSEQGGGYEQYF
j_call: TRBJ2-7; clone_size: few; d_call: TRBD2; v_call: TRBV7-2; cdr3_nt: TGTGCCAGCAGCTTAACTAGCGGGGTTTACGAGCAGTACTTC; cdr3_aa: CASSLTSGVYEQYF
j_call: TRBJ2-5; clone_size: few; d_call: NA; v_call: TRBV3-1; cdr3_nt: TGTGCCAGCAGCACGCCCCTTCAAGAGACCCAGTACTTC; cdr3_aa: CASSTPLQETQYF
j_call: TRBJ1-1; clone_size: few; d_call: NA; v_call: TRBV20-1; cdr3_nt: TGCAGTGCTAGAGAGGGGAGCGGGAACACTGAAGCTTTCTTT; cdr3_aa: CSAREGSGNTEAFF
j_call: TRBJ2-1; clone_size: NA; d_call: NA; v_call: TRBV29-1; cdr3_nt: TGCAGCGTTGAATACCCCCCACAGGACAATGAGCAGTTCTTC; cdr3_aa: CSVEYPPQDNEQFF
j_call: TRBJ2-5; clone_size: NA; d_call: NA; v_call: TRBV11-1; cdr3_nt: TGTGCCAGCAGCCTTAGCAGGTCCCGAGGAGGAACCCAGTACTTC; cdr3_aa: CASSLSRSRGGTQYF
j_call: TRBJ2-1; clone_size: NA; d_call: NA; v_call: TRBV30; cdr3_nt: TGTGCCTGGGGCAGGATTGAGCAGTTCTTC; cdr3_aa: CAWGRIEQFF
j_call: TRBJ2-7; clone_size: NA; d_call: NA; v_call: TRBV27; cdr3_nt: TGTGCCAGCAGCCTTAAACGGGGTCCCTACGAGCAGTACTTC; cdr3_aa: CASSLKRGPYEQYF
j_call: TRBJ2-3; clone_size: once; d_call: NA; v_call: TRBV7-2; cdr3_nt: TGTGCCAGCGGCCTTGGTAGCACAGATACGCAGTATTTT; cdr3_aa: CASGLGSTDTQYF
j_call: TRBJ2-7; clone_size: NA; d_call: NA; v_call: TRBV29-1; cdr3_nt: TGCAGCGTTGTCGTTCTGGCGGGAACCTACGAGCAGTACTTC; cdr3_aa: CSVVVLAGTYEQYF
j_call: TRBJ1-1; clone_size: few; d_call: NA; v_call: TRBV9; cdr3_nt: TGTGCCAGCAGCTTCCTAGGAAACATGAACACTGAAGCTTTCTTT; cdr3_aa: CASSFLGNMNTEAFF
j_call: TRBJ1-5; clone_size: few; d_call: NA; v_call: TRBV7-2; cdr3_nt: TGTGCCAGCAGCTTAGAAATCTTTCAGCCCCAGCATTTT; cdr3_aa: CASSLEIFQPQHF
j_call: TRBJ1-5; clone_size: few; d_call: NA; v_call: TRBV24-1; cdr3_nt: TGTGCCACCAGTGATCCGGGGCAGCCCCAGCATTTT; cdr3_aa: CATSDPGQPQHF
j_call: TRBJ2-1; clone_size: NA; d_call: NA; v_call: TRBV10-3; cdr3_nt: TGTGCCATCAGTGAACAGGGGGGGTACAATGAGCAGTTCTTC; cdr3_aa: CAISEQGGYNEQFF
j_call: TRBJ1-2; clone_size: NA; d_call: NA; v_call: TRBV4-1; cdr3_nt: TGCGCCAGCAGCCGGTCGGCGAAGGGTAATGGCTACACCTTC; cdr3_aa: CASSRSAKGNGYTF
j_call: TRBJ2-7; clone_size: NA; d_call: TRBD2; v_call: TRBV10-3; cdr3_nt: TGTGCCATCAGCATCGGGACTAGCGAGAACGAGCAGTACTTC; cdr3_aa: CAISIGTSENEQYF
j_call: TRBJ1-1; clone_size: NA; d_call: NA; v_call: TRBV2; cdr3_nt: TGTGCCAGCAGAGCCTTAACAGGCCTGAACACTGAAGCTTTCTTT; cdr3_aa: CASRALTGLNTEAFF
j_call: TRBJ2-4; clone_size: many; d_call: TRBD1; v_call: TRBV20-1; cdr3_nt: TGCAGTGCGGGTGACAGGGGAAAAAACATTCAGTACTTC; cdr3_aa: CSAGDRGKNIQYF
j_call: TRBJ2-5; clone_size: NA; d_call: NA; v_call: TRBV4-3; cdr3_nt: TGCGCCAGCAGCCGACAGGGAGGAAGCCAAGAGACCCAGTACTTC; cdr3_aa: CASSRQGGSQETQYF
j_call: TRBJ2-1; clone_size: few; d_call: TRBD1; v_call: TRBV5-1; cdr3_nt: TGCGCCAGCAGCTTACGCCCGGGACAGTCTTACAATGAGCAGTTCTTC; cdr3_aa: CASSLRPGQSYNEQFF
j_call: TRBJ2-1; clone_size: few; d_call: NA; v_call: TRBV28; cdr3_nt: TGTGCCAGCAGTTTATCGGGACTTCCGAGCTCCTACAATGAGCAGTTCTTC; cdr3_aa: CASSLSGLPSSYNEQFF
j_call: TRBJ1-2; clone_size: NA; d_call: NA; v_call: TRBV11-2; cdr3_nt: TGTGCCAGCAGCTTAGCTGGGTTTGGGTCCAAGGATGGCTACACCTTC; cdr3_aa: CASSLAGFGSKDGYTF
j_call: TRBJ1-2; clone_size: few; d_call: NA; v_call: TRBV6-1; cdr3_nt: TGTGCCAGCAGTCCCGCAGGGATTGACTATGGCTACACCTTC; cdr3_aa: CASSPAGIDYGYTF
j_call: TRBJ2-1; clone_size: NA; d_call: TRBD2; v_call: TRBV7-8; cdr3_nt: TGTGCCAGCAGCCTCCGACTAGCGGGATCCAACAATGAGCAGTTCTTC; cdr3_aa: CASSLRLAGSNNEQFF
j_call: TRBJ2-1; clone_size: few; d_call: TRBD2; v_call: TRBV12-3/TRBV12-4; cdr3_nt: TGTGCCAGCAGTATAAGCGGGAGGGTCTACAATGAGCAGTTCTTC; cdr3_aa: CASSISGRVYNEQFF
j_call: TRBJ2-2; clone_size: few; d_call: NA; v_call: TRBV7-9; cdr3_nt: TGTGCCAGCAGTCTAGGGACCGCGGAGCTGTTTTTT; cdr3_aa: CASSLGTAELFF
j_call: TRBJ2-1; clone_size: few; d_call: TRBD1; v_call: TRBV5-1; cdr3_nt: TGCGCCAGCAGCTCCGTTGTGGGGACAGGGGGCGAGCAGTTCTTC; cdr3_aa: CASSSVVGTGGEQFF
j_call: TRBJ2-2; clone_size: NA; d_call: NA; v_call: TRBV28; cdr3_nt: TGTGCCAGCAGCCTAGGGTCCCTAGGGTCCGGGGAGCTGTTTTTT; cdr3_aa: CASSLGSLGSGELFF
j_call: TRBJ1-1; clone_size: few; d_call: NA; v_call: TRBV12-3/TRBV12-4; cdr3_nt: TGTGCCAGCAGTTTAGGGACCAGAAACACTGAAGCTTTCTTT; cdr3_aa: CASSLGTRNTEAFF
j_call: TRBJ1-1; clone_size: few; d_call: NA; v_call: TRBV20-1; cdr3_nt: TGCAGTGCCCCTGGTCCTGGAACGACCACTGAAGCTTTCTTT; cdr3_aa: CSAPGPGTTTEAFF
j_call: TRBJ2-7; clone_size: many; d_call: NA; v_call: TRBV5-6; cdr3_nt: TGTGCCAGCAGCTTGGAAAGCCTAGGACAGTTTTCGAACGAGCAGTACTTC; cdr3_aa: CASSLESLGQFSNEQYF
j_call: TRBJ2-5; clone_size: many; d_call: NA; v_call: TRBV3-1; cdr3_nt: TGCGCCAGCAGCCAAGCAGGGGTGGAGACCCAGTACTTC; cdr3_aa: CASSQAGVETQYF
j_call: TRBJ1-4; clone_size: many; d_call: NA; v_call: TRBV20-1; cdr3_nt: TGCAGTGCTAACCCTTGGGAAAAACTGTTTTTT; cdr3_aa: CSANPWEKLFF
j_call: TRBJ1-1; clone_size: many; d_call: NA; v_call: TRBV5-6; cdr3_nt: TGTGCCAGCAGCTTGGTTCGCCTGGGGACTGAAGCTTTCTTT; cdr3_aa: CASSLVRLGTEAFF
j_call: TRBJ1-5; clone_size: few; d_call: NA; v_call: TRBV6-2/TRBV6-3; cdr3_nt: TGTGCCAGCACGACGCGGGGGAGTCAGCCCCAGCATTTT; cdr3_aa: CASTTRGSQPQHF
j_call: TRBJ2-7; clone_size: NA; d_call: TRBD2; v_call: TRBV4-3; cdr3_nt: TGCGCCAGCAGCCAAGATCCGGCCCCACTAGCGGCCGGGTACGAGCAGTACTTC; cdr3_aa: CASSQDPAPLAAGYEQYF
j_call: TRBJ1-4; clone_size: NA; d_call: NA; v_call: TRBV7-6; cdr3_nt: TGTGCCAGCAGCCCCTGGGGTAGGGCGGGGGAAAAACTGTTTTTT; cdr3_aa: CASSPWGRAGEKLFF
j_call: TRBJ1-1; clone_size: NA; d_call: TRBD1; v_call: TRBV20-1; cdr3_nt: TGCAGTGCTAGAGGGGACAGGGGTTCTGCTGAAGCTTTCTTT; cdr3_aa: CSARGDRGSAEAFF